Reported below is one T cell receptor (beta chain). Germline-derived CDR1 and CDR2 are MDHEN and SYDVKM. V shed 5 bases and J 4 bases; nucleotides not matched to a gene: 9. The CDR3 length is 15 residues. This entry comes from a study of blood T cell repertoires in COVID-19. For the study at large: Researchers got acute and convalescent COVID-19 samples from the United States, Italy and Spain. In each case, the material was cDNA or gDNA derived from T cells, B-cell-depleted T cells, or PBMCs.

Original processing notes: Amplifying reference gene primers gave estimates of nucleated cell counts. Produced via immunoSEQ multiplex PCR; TCRdb's table is partial and in-frame only. V and J calls and clone size come straight from that table; D and trimming were deduced from the DNA. The sample lists some 150,000 clones, approximately 90% occurring once. The specimen was peripheral blood. The sequence derives from a woman between 45 and 65 years old with active or convalescent COVID-19. The chain recombines TRBV28 with TRBJ1-2; 8 bases match TRBD1. Here the CDR3 reads CASSTQTGDPYGYTF. The DNA of the CDR3 is TGTGCCAGCAGTACGCAGACAGGGGATCCCTATGGCTACACCTTC.